The clone carrying this T cell receptor (beta chain) was counted only a few times. The antigen remains unidentified. V lost 4 bases and J lost 2, with 11 bases in between. Germline V gene lookup returns CDR1 SGHRS and CDR2 YFSETQ. CDR3 length: 14 amino acids. What was sequenced were expressed TCRB transcripts, since all of the isolated RNA had been reverse transcribed. Naive, central memory and regulatory T cell samples yielded approximately 3.3 million reads on average. Produced via immunoSEQ multiplex PCR; TCRdb's table is partial and in-frame only. The sample holds 250,000 to 350,000 clones, approximately 15% seen once. The data originate from a study of beta chain features in type 1 diabetes. Study information: Patients and healthy donors were similar in age, gender and cell yields.

General study findings and limits: TCRB CDR3s were moderately but significantly shorter in Type 1 diabetes patients in all four CD4+ subsets. In the patient group, naive, central memory and Treg TCRB repertoires seemed more alike than in the healthy donor group.

A single heparinised blood sample, averaging approximately 110 mL, was obtained per donor. The specimen was naive CD4+ T cells from blood. The clonotype originates from a man younger than 30 with type 1 diabetes. The chain recombines TRBV5-1 with TRBJ2-3; D is uncertain. The CDR3, as DNA: TGCGCCAGCAGCCCGAATGCGTACACAGATACGCAGTATTTT. Its translation is CASSPNAYTDTQYF.